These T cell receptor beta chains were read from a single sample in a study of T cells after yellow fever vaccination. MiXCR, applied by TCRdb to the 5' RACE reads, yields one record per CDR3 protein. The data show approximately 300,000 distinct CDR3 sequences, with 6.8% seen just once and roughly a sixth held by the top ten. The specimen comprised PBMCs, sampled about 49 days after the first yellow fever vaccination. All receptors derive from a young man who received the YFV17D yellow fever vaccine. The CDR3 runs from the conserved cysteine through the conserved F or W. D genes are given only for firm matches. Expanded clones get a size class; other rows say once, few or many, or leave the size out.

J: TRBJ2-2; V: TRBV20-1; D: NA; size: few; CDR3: CSASDRGGYTGELFF; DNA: TGCAGTGCCAGTGACAGGGGAGGGTACACCGGGGAGCTGTTTTTT
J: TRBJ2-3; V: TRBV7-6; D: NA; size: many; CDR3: CASSAQVADTQYF; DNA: TGTGCCAGCAGCGCCCAGGTGGCAGATACGCAGTATTTT
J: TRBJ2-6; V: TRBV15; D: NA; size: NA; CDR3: CATSRPTKSGANVLTF; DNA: TGTGCCACCAGCAGACCCACTAAATCTGGGGCCAACGTCCTGACTTTC
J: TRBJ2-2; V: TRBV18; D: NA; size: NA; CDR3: CASSPVTVVNTGELFF; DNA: TGTGCCAGCTCACCAGTCACGGTTGTGAACACCGGGGAGCTGTTTTTT
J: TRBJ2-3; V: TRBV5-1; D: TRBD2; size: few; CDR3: CASSSAGLGGTDTQYF; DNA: TGCGCCAGCAGCTCCGCGGGACTAGGGGGCACAGATACGCAGTATTTT
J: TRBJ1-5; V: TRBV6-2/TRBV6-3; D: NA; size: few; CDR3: CASSSAGQPQHF; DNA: TGTGCCAGCAGTAGTGCGGGTCAGCCCCAGCATTTT
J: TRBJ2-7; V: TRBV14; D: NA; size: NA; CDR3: CASSQDLLLSKQYF; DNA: TGTGCCAGCAGCCAAGATCTTTTATTATCAAAGCAGTACTTC
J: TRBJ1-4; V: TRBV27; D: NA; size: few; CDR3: CASSLSQPTNEKLFF; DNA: TGTGCCAGCAGTTTATCACAACCAACTAATGAAAAACTGTTTTTT
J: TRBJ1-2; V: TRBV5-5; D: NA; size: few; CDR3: CASSLVGGTAYGYTF; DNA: TGTGCCAGCAGCTTGGTAGGAGGGACGGCCTATGGCTACACCTTC
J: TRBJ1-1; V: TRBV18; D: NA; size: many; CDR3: CASSPEAGNTEAFF; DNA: TGTGCCAGCTCACCAGAGGCAGGGAACACTGAAGCTTTCTTT
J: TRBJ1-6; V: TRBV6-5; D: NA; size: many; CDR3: CASSYVGGSGRAPLHF; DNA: TGTGCCAGCAGTTACGTCGGGGGCTCGGGTAGGGCACCCCTCCACTTT
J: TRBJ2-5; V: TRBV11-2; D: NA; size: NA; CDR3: CASSRFLRESETQYF; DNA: TGTGCCAGCAGCCGCTTTTTAAGGGAATCAGAGACCCAGTACTTC
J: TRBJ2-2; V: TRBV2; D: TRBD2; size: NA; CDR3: CASSVSLAGADLNTGELFF; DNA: TGTGCCAGCAGTGTGTCCCTAGCGGGGGCAGACTTGAACACCGGGGAGCTGTTTTTT
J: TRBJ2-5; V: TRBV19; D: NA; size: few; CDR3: CASRPGTRDQETQYF; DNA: TGTGCCAGCCGCCCCGGGACGCGAGATCAAGAGACCCAGTACTTC
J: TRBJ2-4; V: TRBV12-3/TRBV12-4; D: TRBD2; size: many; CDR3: CASSLSPSGGILRAKNIQYF; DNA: TGTGCCAGCAGTTTATCTCCTAGCGGGGGAATCTTAAGAGCCAAAAACATTCAGTACTTC
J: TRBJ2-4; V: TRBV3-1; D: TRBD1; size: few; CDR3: CASSQRTGQKNIQYF; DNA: TGTGCCAGCAGCCAAAGGACGGGACAGAAAAACATTCAGTACTTC
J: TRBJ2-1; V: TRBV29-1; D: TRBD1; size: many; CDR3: CSVGAGQAGNEQFF; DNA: TGCAGCGTTGGTGCCGGACAGGCGGGCAATGAGCAGTTCTTC
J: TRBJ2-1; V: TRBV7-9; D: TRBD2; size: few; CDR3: CASRGSGGSSYNEQFF; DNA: TGTGCCAGCAGGGGGTCCGGGGGGAGCTCCTACAATGAGCAGTTCTTC
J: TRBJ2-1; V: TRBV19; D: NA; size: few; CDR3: CASTLGRYSLNEQFF; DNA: TGTGCCAGTACCCTGGGGAGGTACTCCCTCAATGAGCAGTTCTTC
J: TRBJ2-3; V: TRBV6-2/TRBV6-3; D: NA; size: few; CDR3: CASSYSNQRPDTQYF; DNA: TGTGCCAGCAGTTACTCGAATCAGAGACCAGATACGCAGTATTTT
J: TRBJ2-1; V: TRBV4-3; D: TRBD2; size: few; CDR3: CASSQDQLRRGDRKFF; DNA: TGCGCCAGCAGCCAAGACCAACTTCGGCGGGGGGATAGAAAGTTCTTC
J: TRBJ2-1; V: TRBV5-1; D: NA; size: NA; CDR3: CASSYGQPEYNEQFF; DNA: TGCGCCAGCAGCTACGGACAGCCCGAGTACAATGAGCAGTTCTTC
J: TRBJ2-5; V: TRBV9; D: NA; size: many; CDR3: CASSGGTPNKGTQYF; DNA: TGTGCCAGCAGCGGAGGGACACCGAATAAAGGGACCCAGTACTTC
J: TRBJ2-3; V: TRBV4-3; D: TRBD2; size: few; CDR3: CASSQGIQGGTSGGGDTQYF; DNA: TGCGCCAGCAGCCAAGGGATCCAGGGGGGGACTAGCGGGGGTGGAGATACGCAGTATTTT
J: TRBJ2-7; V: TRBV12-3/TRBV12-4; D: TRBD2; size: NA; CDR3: CASSGGASYEQYF; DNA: TGTGCCAGCAGCGGGGGGGCCTCCTACGAGCAGTACTTC
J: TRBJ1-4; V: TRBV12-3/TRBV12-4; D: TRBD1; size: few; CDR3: CASSRRQGADEKLFF; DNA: TGTGCCAGCAGTAGACGACAGGGGGCGGATGAAAAACTGTTTTTT
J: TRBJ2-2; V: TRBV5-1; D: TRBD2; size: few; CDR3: CASSLGGTTLTGELFF; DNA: TGCGCCAGCAGCTTGGGAGGGACTACGCTCACCGGGGAGCTGTTTTTT
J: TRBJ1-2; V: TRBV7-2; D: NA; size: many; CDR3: CASSLYRGGYTF; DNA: TGTGCCAGCAGCTTATATAGGGGAGGCTACACCTTC
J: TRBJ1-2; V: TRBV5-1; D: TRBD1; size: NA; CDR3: CASSLGQGASNGYTF; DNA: TGCGCCAGCAGCTTGGGGCAGGGGGCTTCAAATGGCTACACCTTC
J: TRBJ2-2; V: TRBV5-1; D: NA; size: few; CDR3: CASSLGYSMAELFF; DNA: TGCGCCAGCAGCCTGGGATACAGCATGGCGGAGCTGTTTTTT
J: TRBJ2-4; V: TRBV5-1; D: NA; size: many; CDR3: CASSEGRTKNIQYF; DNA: TGCGCCAGCAGTGAGGGGAGGACCAAAAACATTCAGTACTTC
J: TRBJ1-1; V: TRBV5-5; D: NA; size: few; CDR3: CASSLATATEAFF; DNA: TGTGCCAGCAGCTTGGCAACGGCGACTGAAGCTTTCTTT
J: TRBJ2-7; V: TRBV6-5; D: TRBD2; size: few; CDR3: CASSYSGTSTYEQYF; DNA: TGTGCCAGCAGTTACTCGGGGACTAGCACCTACGAGCAGTACTTC
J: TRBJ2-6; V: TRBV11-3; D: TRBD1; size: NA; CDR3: CASRSGGSGANVLTF; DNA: TGTGCCAGCAGGTCAGGGGGTTCTGGGGCCAACGTCCTGACTTTC
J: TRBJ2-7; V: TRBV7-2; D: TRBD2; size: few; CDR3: CASSWGLAGGYEQYF; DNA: TGTGCCAGCAGCTGGGGGTTAGCGGGGGGCTACGAGCAGTACTTC
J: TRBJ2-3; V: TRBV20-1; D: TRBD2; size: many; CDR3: CSAPAGGRDTQYF; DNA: TGCAGTGCCCCAGCGGGGGGGAGGGATACGCAGTATTTT
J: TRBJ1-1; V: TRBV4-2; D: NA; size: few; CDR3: CASSRVGHRGRTEAFF; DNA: TGTGCCAGCAGCAGAGTCGGACATCGGGGGCGGACTGAAGCTTTCTTT
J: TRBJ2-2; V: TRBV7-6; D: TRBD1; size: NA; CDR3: CASSFAQGENTGELFF; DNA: TGTGCCAGCAGCTTTGCCCAGGGGGAGAACACCGGGGAGCTGTTTTTT
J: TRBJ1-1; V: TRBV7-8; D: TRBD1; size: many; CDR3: CASSGTGGTVFAEAFF; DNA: TGTGCCAGCAGTGGGACAGGAGGGACGGTATTCGCTGAAGCTTTCTTT
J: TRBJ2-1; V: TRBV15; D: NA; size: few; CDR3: CATSHNNEQFF; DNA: TGTGCCACCAGCCACAACAATGAGCAGTTCTTC
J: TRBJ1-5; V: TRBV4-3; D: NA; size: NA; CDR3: CASSQDTGPQHF; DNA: TGCGCCAGCAGCCAAGACACGGGGCCCCAGCATTTT